This entry features one T cell receptor (beta chain) sequence. Its antigen is not yet known. Base qualities are not provided; no much larger clone lies one nucleotide away. Libraries were made using the immunoSEQ multiplex PCR assay. Here the immuneACCESS table is served through TCRdb, limited to in-frame sequences with V and J called. Missing clones are a known gap in these copies; in checked studies unresolved V genes cover under half, and the rest lacks a known reason. This sample holds hundreds of thousands of clones; 80% to 90% were observed only once. The ten largest clones represent under 0.01% of the sample. This record belongs to a study of shared T cell receptors in the human thymus (dated by TCRdb to the early 2020s). Background on the whole study: The study examined how the human thymus generates shared, self-reactive T-cell receptor alpha chains.

From a lookup of the germline V gene, CDR1 and CDR2 are MDHEN and SYDVKM. The CDR3 contains 15 residues, cysteine and phenylalanine counted. Just CDR3 DNA is preserved here, 45 bases in frame from base 1. V and J are truncated by 2 bases and 7 bases respectively, leaving an intervening sequence of 12 bases. These data were also filed under a second study, of human thymus T cells. As noted in the second study: In Finland, the donors were immunologically healthy infants who were having open corrective cardiac surgery for congenital heart defects. Thymus tissue was collected as surgical resects that were removed during corrective cardiac surgery. Usage of V and J gene segments appeared to be biased in both the thymic and the peripheral blood repertoires. According to the related research, thymic TCR repertoires were highly overlapping among unrelated individuals. TCR alpha and beta repertoires from seven to nine infant thymus samples and four related peripheral blood samples were characterized in the study. Donor ages ranged from about 7 to 244 days, and the cohort comprised 5 to 7 male and two female infants. Thymocytes were mechanically released from the tissue and were stored as pellets of roughly 10-32 million cells at -70 degrees C. A QIAsymphony instrument was used to extract genomic DNA from frozen cell pellets. TCRB and TCRAD loci were amplified from a standardized quantity of quality-controlled genomic DNA using the immunoSEQ multiplex PCR assay. Amplicons spanned the V(D)J region at a length sufficient to cover the CDR3 and identify V and J genes. The amplicons were sequenced on an Illumina platform via the commercial immunoSEQ service. Primer bias and sequencing errors were corrected as previously described, and TCRAD and TCRB were defined on the basis of the IMGT database. Repertoires were analysed with immunoSEQ Analyzer 3.0 and VDJTools, covering basic statistics, V/J segment usage, diversity estimates, rarefaction and pairwise overlap. Diversity was estimated using the Chao1, ChaoE, Efron-Thisted, Shannon and inverse Simpson indices, and was also estimated on datasets down-sampled to the size of the smallest sample. For repertoire overlap, CDR3 nucleotide sequence, V gene and J gene had to match strictly, and clustering was done by Jaccard-based multidimensional scaling. On average, thymus samples gave 750,000 to 1,000,000 unique TCRB clonotypes, whereas blood samples gave roughly 84,000.

The V and J segments used are TRBV28 and TRBJ1-6; there is no confident call for the D gene. The origin of this receptor is a boy younger than two with a congenital heart defect. Donor details come from another sample of the same person, matched by shared clones. The source material was thymocytes. The DNA is as follows: TGTGCCAGCAGTTTACGACCGGGGTCGAATTCACCCCTCCACTTT. Its product reads: CASSLRPGSNSPLHF.